These 17 T cell receptor beta chains were all obtained from the same sample, sequenced in a study of blood T cell repertoires in COVID-19. Method: immunoSEQ multiplex PCR; TCRdb's copy keeps in-frame clones and lacks some. In the table there are roughly 230,000 clones, roughly 83% of which are singletons. Source material: peripheral blood. The receptors shown here come from a woman aged 45-60 years with acute or convalescent COVID-19.

J is TRBJ2-1 and V is TRBV6-5; TRBD2 matches at 11 bases. Unmatched junction bases numbered 5, after V lost 6 bases and J lost 4 bases. Germline V lookup: CDR1 MNHEY, CDR2 SVGAGI. The CDR3 contains 15 residues. The CDR3 bases are TGTGCCAGCAGCACTAGCGGGGGAGGGTACAATGAGCAGTTCTTC. Amino acid sequence: CASSTSGGGYNEQFF.

The chain carries TRBV28 and TRBJ1-2; possible D gene TRBD1, 5 bases. The CDR3 loop spans 14 amino acids. V dropped 6 bases and J dropped 1 base, with 12 bases sitting between them. Germline V gene sequence: CDR1 MDHEN, CDR2 SYDVKM. The DNA of the CDR3 is TGTGCCAGCAGCCGGGGGAAGGGTAACTATGGCTACACCTTC. This codes for CASSRGKGNYGYTF.

This clone was picked up one time. This chain connects TRBV28 to TRBJ2-1; 9 bases map to TRBD1. Germline V CDR1 and CDR2: MDHEN, SYDVKM. The CDR3 runs to 15 residues. The J segment lost 2 bases and the V segment lost 5 bases, leaving 4 bases of the junction unmatched. The DNA of the CDR3 is TGTGCCAGCAGTCCCCGGGACAGGGCCTACAATGAGCAGTTCTTC. Its translation: CASSPRDRAYNEQFF.

This chain uses TRBV10-3 with TRBJ1-6; D is uncertain. The V end was cut by 5 bases, the J end by 7 bases, with 9 bases between. Germline V gene sequence: CDR1 ENHRY, CDR2 SYGVKD. This CDR3 region has 13 residues. The CDR3 protein is CAISNGGNSPLHF. The CDR3 nucleotides are TGTGCCATCAGTAACGGAGGAAATTCACCCCTCCACTTT.

This clone was seen once. In DNA, the CDR3 is TGTGCCAGTAAGAGCGGGGGGGGCCCCCTCGAGCAGTACTTC. It encodes CASKSGGGPLEQYF. The chain combines TRBV19 with TRBJ2-7, with 10 bases identical to TRBD2. Germline CDR1 is LNHDA and CDR2 is SQIVND (reference sequence). Losses at the gene ends were 7 bases for V and 6 bases for J; bases not matched to a gene: 9. The CDR3 spans 14 residues.

The chain is built from TRBV4-1 and TRBJ1-2; D might be TRBD1 (5 bases). The CDR3 has 14 residues. V was shortened by 5 bases and J by 7 bases, with 17 bases between the two germline ends. Germline loops: CDR1 MGHRA, CDR2 YSYEKL. CDR3 bases: TGCGCCAGCAGCGAGAGTAAGGGGCAGGGTGGCTACACCTTC. Encoded protein: CASSESKGQGGYTF.

This clone turned up a few times. This chain links TRBV12-3 or TRBV12-4 with TRBJ1-1; D ambiguous. The CDR3 has 13 residues. V was clipped by 5 bases and J by 8 bases, with 15 bases between them. For the CDR3, the DNA is TGTGCCAGCAGTGCCGACATCCCTGGGGAAGCTTTCTTT. It yields the protein CASSADIPGEAFF.

The chain is built from TRBV6-5 and TRBJ2-5; TRBD1 matches 8 bases. Germline assignment: CDR1 MNHEY and CDR2 SVGAGI. The CDR3 consists of 15 residues. With V trimmed by 5 bases and J by 1 base, 6 bases remained unmatched. The CDR3, as DNA: TGTGCCAGCAGTCCAGTTGGACAGGGCCAAGAGACCCAGTACTTC. This gives the protein CASSPVGQGQETQYF.

The chain combines TRBV3-1 (or the pseudogene TRBV3-2) with TRBJ1-5, with D unresolved. Looked up from germline, CDR1 is LGHDT and CDR2 is YNNKEL (reference sequence). The CDR3 totals 12 residues. V was pared by 1 base and J by 7 bases, with 5 bases between. Here the CDR3 reads CASSQVGQPQHF. For the CDR3, the DNA is TGTGCCAGCAGCCAAGTCGGGCAGCCCCAGCATTTT.

This sequence joins TRBV5-1 and TRBJ1-1; D remains unclear. The CDR3 totals 14 residues. Germline values: CDR1 SGHRS, CDR2 YFSETQ. Trimming removed 3 bases from V and 5 bases from J, with 14 bases in between. This chain's CDR3 is CASSSAWTETEAFF. CDR3 coding DNA: TGCGCCAGCAGCTCTGCTTGGACTGAAACTGAAGCTTTCTTT.

J is TRBJ1-1 and V is TRBV5-5; maybe TRBD1 (6 bases). CDR3 length: 15 amino acids. The germline V and J ends were trimmed by 2 bases and 2 bases, with 13 bases remaining between them. CDR1 SGHKS and CDR2 YYEKEE come from the germline V gene (reference sequence). The CDR3 region is CASSLTGTLNTEAFF. The CDR3, as DNA: TGTGCCAGCAGCTTAACAGGGACCTTAAACACTGAAGCTTTCTTT.

For this clone: Other DNA variants within this sample encode the same CDR3. The J gene is TRBJ2-7, the V gene TRBV11-2, with D perhaps matching TRBD1 (5 bases). V was pared by 0 bases and J by 4 bases, with 7 bases between. This CDR3 region has 13 residues. CDR1 and CDR2 (germline): SGHAT, FQNNGV. The DNA of the CDR3 is TGTGCCAGCAGCTTAGACAGGGATTACGAGCAGTACTTC. This codes for CASSLDRDYEQYF.

The chain has TRBV5-1 and TRBJ2-2, with a possible D match to TRBD1 (6 bases). Germline V CDR1 and CDR2: SGHRS, YFSETQ. The CDR3 runs 14 residues. The V end lost 3 bases, the J end lost 4 bases, and 10 bases lay between the germline ends. The CDR3 loop reads CASSWDTSTGELFF. DNA for the CDR3: TGCGCCAGCAGCTGGGACACCTCCACCGGGGAGCTGTTTTTT.

The gene calls are TRBV30 and TRBJ1-2; D is perhaps TRBD1 (6 bases). The CDR3 has 13 residues. Per germline, CDR1 GTSNPN and CDR2 SVGIG (reference sequence). Trimming stripped 5 bases from V and 4 bases from J, with 14 bases between. In nucleotides, the CDR3 is TGTGCCTGGGTTAACTTCAGGGGCTATGGCTACACCTTC. This sequence encodes CAWVNFRGYGYTF.

The CDR3 here is CASRLDIIEAFF. The CDR3, as DNA: TGTGCCAGCAGACTAGACATAATAGAAGCTTTCTTT. This chain connects TRBV6-5 to TRBJ1-1; no firm D call. Germline lookup yields CDR1 MNHEY and CDR2 SVGAGI. V was clipped by 6 bases and J by 8 bases, with 13 bases between them. The CDR3 runs 12 residues.

The chain links TRBV19 to TRBJ2-7, with D tentatively TRBD1 (7 bases). The CDR3 is 14 amino acids. The V and J ends lost 4 bases and 3 bases respectively, with 13 bases between them. Looked up from germline, CDR1 is LNHDA and CDR2 is SQIVND (reference sequence). CDR3 region: CASSTRQGGYEQYF. The CDR3 nucleotides read TGTGCCAGTAGTACACGACAGGGAGGCTACGAGCAGTACTTC.

V gene TRBV6-1 combines with J gene TRBJ1-5; 7 positions match TRBD1. The CDR3 is 17 amino acids. J gave up 0 bases and V 6 bases, and 11 bases lay outside the gene matches. Germline V gene sequence: CDR1 MNHNS, CDR2 SASEGT. The CDR3: CASRETQGYASNQPQHF. CDR3 nucleotides: TGTGCCAGCAGGGAAACACAGGGGTATGCTAGCAATCAGCCCCAGCATTTT.